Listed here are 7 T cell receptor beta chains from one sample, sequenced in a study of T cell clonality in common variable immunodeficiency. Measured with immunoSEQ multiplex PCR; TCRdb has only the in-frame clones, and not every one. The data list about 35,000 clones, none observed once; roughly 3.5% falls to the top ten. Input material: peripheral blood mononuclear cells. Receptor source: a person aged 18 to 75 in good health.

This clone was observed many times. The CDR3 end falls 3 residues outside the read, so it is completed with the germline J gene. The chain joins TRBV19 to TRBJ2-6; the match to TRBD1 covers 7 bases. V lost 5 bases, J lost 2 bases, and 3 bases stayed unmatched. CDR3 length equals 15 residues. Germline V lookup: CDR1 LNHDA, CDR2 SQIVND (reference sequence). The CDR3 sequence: CASSWGTAGANVLTF. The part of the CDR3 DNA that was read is TGTGCCAGTAGTTGGGGGACAGCTGGGGCCAACGTC.

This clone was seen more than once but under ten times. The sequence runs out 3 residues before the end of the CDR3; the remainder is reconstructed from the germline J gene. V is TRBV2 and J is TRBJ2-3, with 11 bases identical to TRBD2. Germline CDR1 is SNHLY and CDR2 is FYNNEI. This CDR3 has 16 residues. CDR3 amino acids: CASSLPGLAVGETQYF. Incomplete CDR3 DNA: TGTGCCAGCTCTCTCCCGGGACTAGCGGTGGGGGAGACG.

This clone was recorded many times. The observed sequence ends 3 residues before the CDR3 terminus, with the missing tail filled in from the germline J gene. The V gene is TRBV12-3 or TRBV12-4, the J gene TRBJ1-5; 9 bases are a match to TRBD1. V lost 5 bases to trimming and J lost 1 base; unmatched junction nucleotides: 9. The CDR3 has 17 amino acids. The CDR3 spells CASSKGQGSVSNQPQHF. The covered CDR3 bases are TGTGCCAGCAGTAAGGGACAGGGTTCGGTGAGCAATCAGCCC.

CDR3 bases read: TGTGCCAGTAGTAAGCTAGGGGGGGGAAAG. This gives the protein CASSKLGGGK. The complete CDR3 reads CASSKLGGGKAFF. The V call is TRBV19, the J call TRBJ1-1; D may be TRBD1 (6 bases). From the germline J gene comes the end of the CDR3, since the read stops 3 residues before it. Germline V gene lookup returns CDR1 LNHDA and CDR2 SQIVND (reference sequence). The CDR3 runs 13 residues.

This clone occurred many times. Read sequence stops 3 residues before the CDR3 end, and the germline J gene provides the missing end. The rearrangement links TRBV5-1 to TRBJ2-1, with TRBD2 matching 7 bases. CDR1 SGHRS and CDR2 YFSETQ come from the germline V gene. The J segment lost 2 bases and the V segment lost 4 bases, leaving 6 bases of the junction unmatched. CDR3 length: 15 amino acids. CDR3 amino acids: CASSLGRETYNEQFF. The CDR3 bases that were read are TGCGCCAGCAGCCTGGGGCGGGAGACCTACAATGAG.

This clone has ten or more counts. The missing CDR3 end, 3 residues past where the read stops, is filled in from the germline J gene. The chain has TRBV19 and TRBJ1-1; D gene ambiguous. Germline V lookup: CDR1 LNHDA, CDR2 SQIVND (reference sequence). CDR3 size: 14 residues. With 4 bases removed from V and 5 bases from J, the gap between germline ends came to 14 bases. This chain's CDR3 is CASSKPRQGTEAFF. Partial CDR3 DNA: TGTGCCAGTAGTAAGCCGCGACAAGGGACTGAA.

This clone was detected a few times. Incomplete CDR3 DNA: TGCAGCGTTGATTCAGGGAGCTCCTACAATGAG. The encoded protein is CSVDSGSSYNE. The CDR3 reads in full as CSVDSGSSYNEQFF. The rearrangement joins TRBV29-1 to TRBJ2-1; the D gene could be TRBD1 or TRBD2 (5 bases each). The read is 3 residues too short to cover the CDR3 end, so that end is filled in from the germline J gene. The V gene lost 3 bases and the J gene lost 0 bases, with 9 bases spanning the gap. In germline, CDR1 is SQVTM, CDR2 ANQGSEA. This CDR3 is 14 amino acids long.